The 25 T cell receptor beta chains below were found in one sample sequenced in a study of T cell repertoires in cytomegalovirus infection. TCRdb reprocessed the reads via MiXCR and lists one record per CDR3 protein. The sample has 450,000 to 550,000 distinct CDR3 sequences; approximately 16% are singletons. Sequences were obtained from CD8+ T cells from PBMCs. The origin of the receptors is a human donor in good health (CMV status not recorded). Some clones in this sample may be carry-over from other donors' samples.

This chain joins TRBV24-1 and TRBJ2-2; D is undetermined. From germline, CDR1 is KGHDR and CDR2 SFDVKD. The CDR3 spans 17 residues. Trimming took off 1 base at V and 2 bases at J, with 13 bases between the two ends. CDR3 nucleotide sequence: TGTGCCACCAGTGATTTCGGGCTCCCCTCCAACACCGGGGAGCTGTTTTTT. Its translation is CATSDFGLPSNTGELFF.

There are many counts of this clonotype. This chain uses TRBV7-2 with TRBJ1-4, with 7 bases that match TRBD1. The CDR3 is 15 residues long. The V gene end was trimmed by 2 bases and the J gene end by 8 bases; junction bases not matched to a gene: 8. The germline CDR1 and CDR2 sequences are SGHTA and FQGNSA. The CDR3 protein is CASSLRWAGGEKLFF. The DNA for the CDR3 is TGTGCCAGCAGCTTAAGATGGGCAGGGGGGGAAAAACTGTTTTTT.

On this clonotype: A clone one base away is much larger, so this may be a read error. The CDR3 reads CASSLERNPYEQSF. The DNA of the CDR3 is TGTGCCAGCAGCTTAGAAAGAAATCCCTACGAGCAGTCCTTC. The V gene is TRBV7-4, the J gene TRBJ2-7; no clear D. The CDR3 has 14 amino acids. The germline CDR1 and CDR2 sequences are SGHVT and SQSDAQ.

This clonotype occurred many times. The chain combines TRBV12-3 or TRBV12-4 with TRBJ2-5, with 10 bases fitting TRBD2. The CDR3 covers 16 residues. Trimming took 1 base from V and 1 from J; bases not matched to a gene: 3. The CDR3 nucleotides are TGTGCCAGCAGTTTAGGGACTAGCGGCACCCAAGAGACCCAGTACTTC. This codes for CASSLGTSGTQETQYF.

This clonotype was seen repeatedly, ten times or more. The chain recombines TRBV12-3 or TRBV12-4 with TRBJ2-3; 11 bases line up with TRBD2. This CDR3 has 15 amino acids. Germline trimming cut 6 bases from V and 4 bases from J; bases unmatched to any gene: 6. CDR3 bases: TGTGCCAGCAGGTCACTAGCGGGGGCGGCAGATACGCAGTATTTT. Residues: CASRSLAGAADTQYF.

This chain connects TRBV4-1 to TRBJ2-7; 7 bases align to TRBD2. The germline gives CDR1 MGHRA, CDR2 YSYEKL. The CDR3 runs 16 residues. The V and J ends lost 0 bases and 2 bases, in that order; junction bases with no gene match: 7. The CDR3 sequence: CASSQEGGGVPYEQYF. As DNA, the CDR3 is TGCGCCAGCAGCCAAGAGGGGGGGGGGGTGCCCTACGAGCAGTACTTC.

As regards this clonotype: Its ends do not fully match the called genes, so a read error is possible. This rearrangement joins TRBV4-1 to TRBJ1-6, with 7 bases fitting TRBD1. The CDR3 is 15 amino acids. From germline, CDR1 is MGHRA and CDR2 YSYEKL. In DNA form, the CDR3 reads TGCGCCAGCAGCCACCCTACAGGGGAGAATTCACCCCACGACTTT. It encodes CASSHPTGENSPHDF.

This clonotype came up many times. The chain combines TRBV11-2 with TRBJ1-6; D is ambiguous. The ends were cut back, 7 bases at V and 8 bases at J, with 15 bases in the middle. This CDR3 has 14 amino acids. From germline, CDR1 is SGHAT and CDR2 FQNNGV. CDR3 nucleotides: TGTGCCAGCAAATGGGAGGGTCCGCATTCACCCCTCCACTTT. Translating it yields CASKWEGPHSPLHF.

This clonotype was recorded at least ten times. The V gene is TRBV7-9, the J gene TRBJ2-7; 11 bases fit TRBD1. The ends lost 3 bases at V and 7 bases at J; junction bases unmatched: 8. The CDR3 is 15 residues long. Germline values: CDR1 SEHNR, CDR2 FQNEAQ (reference sequence). CDR3 protein: CASSLGQGVLFEQYF. In DNA form, the CDR3 reads TGTGCCAGCAGCTTGGGACAGGGGGTATTGTTTGAGCAGTACTTC.

At least ten counts were recorded for this clonotype. This chain links TRBV7-9 with TRBJ1-5, with 7 bases that match TRBD1. Losses at the gene ends were 0 bases for V and 0 bases for J; bases not matched to a gene: 14. The CDR3 sequence is 20 residues long. Germline assignment: CDR1 SEHNR and CDR2 FQNEAQ (reference sequence). The CDR3 region is CASSLAPGLLDRDSNQPQHF. CDR3 nucleotide sequence: TGTGCCAGCAGCTTAGCGCCGGGGCTACTTGACAGGGATAGCAATCAGCCCCAGCATTTT.

This clonotype was observed a handful of times. The J gene is TRBJ1-2, the V gene TRBV29-1; 8 nucleotides match TRBD1. This CDR3 region has 13 residues. Germline V gives CDR1 SQVTM, CDR2 ANQGSEA. J gave up 8 bases and V 6 bases, and 11 bases lay outside the gene matches. The CDR3 reads CSVGTGDYRGYTF. CDR3 nucleotides: TGCAGCGTCGGGACAGGCGACTATCGAGGCTACACCTTC.

The chain combines TRBV6-6 with TRBJ1-5; a possible D gene is TRBD1 (6 bases). Trimming left V 7 bases short and J 5 bases short, with 15 bases between. Germline CDR1 reads MNHNY; CDR2 reads SVGAGI (reference sequence). The CDR3 runs 14 residues. The CDR3 reads CASNKQGTDQPQHF. The CDR3 DNA follows: TGTGCCAGCAATAAACAGGGTACGGATCAGCCCCAGCATTTT.

This clonotype has a count of ten or more. The chain is built from TRBV11-2 and TRBJ1-1; maybe TRBD1 (6 bases). Germline CDR1 is SGHAT and CDR2 is FQNNGV. V lost 2 bases and J lost 8, with 24 bases in between. The CDR3 has 17 amino acids. In DNA form, the CDR3 reads TGTGCCAGCAGCTTATGGGGGCGCCAGGCGGAGAGGCCCGAAGCTTTCTTT. It translates to CASSLWGRQAERPEAFF.

The table lists this clonotype with many counts. The rearrangement uses TRBV12-3 or TRBV12-4 and TRBJ1-1; the D gene is possibly TRBD1 (5 bases). The CDR3 covers 14 residues. V was shortened by 6 bases and J by 1 base, with 12 bases between the two germline ends. DNA for the CDR3: TGTGCCAGCAGGGACCGCGGACAGAACACTGAAGCTTTCTTT. Translated: CASRDRGQNTEAFF.

This clonotype was observed many times. V and J are TRBV11-2 and TRBJ2-2; perhaps TRBD2 as D (6 bases). The V gene's germline CDR1 is SGHAT and CDR2 FQNNGV. The length of the CDR3 is 17 residues. The ends were cut back, 4 bases at V and 1 base at J, with 16 bases in the middle. In nucleotides, the CDR3 is TGTGCCAGCAGCTCCGGGCCGTGGGAGGAGAACACCGGGGAGCTGTTTTTT. This translates into CASSSGPWEENTGELFF.

The chain is built from TRBV7-9 and TRBJ2-1; TRBD2 is a possible D gene (6 bases). Germline V gives CDR1 SEHNR, CDR2 FQNEAQ (reference sequence). The CDR3 covers 13 residues. V gave up 6 bases and J gave up 5 bases, with 11 bases separating them. The CDR3 region has the DNA TGTGCCAGCAGGCGGGACTTACACAATGAGCAGTTCTTC. Encoded protein: CASRRDLHNEQFF.

Only a few counts were recorded for this clonotype. In DNA form, the CDR3 reads TGTGCCAGCAGCCGGGACACGAACACTGAAGCTTTCTTT. It encodes CASSRDTNTEAFF. This chain links TRBV12-3 or TRBV12-4 with TRBJ1-1; D may be TRBD1 (6 bases). Trimming removed 6 bases from V and 1 base from J, with 9 bases in between. CDR3 length: 13 residues.

This clonotype was recorded many times. The rearrangement joins TRBV12-3 or TRBV12-4 to TRBJ2-7; 8 nucleotides align to TRBD2. Trimming removed 4 bases from V and 4 bases from J; junction bases left unmatched: 12. The CDR3 spans 16 residues. Here the CDR3 DNA reads TGTGCCAGCAGTTCATCGGGAGGGCATTTGGGTTACGAGCAGTACTTC. Amino acid sequence: CASSSSGGHLGYEQYF.

V and J are TRBV6-5 and TRBJ2-6; D gene uncertain. The CDR3 has 18 amino acids. In germline, CDR1 is MNHEY, CDR2 SVGAGI. Between the trimmed V and J ends, which lost 5 bases and 4 bases, there was a span of 21 bases. In DNA, the CDR3 is TGTGCCAGCAGTATTTTTAGGGAACTCGGGCGCGGGGCCAACGTCCTGACTTTC. It encodes CASSIFRELGRGANVLTF.

This clonotype turned up a few times. The chain employs TRBV15 and TRBJ2-5, with 9 bases fitting TRBD2. This CDR3 is 16 amino acids long. The J segment lost 2 bases and the V segment lost 5 bases, leaving 9 bases of the junction unmatched. Germline V lookup: CDR1 LNHNV, CDR2 YYDKDF (reference sequence). The CDR3 loop reads CATSLPGGRGQETQYF. The DNA of the CDR3 is TGTGCCACCAGCCTCCCGGGCGGGAGGGGTCAAGAGACCCAGTACTTC.

The chain couples TRBV27 to TRBJ2-7; TRBD1 matches at 10 bases. The CDR3 contains 19 residues. Per germline, CDR1 MNHEY and CDR2 SMNVEV (reference sequence). Trimming cost V 0 bases and J 6 bases; bases outside gene matches: 17. DNA of the CDR3: TGTGCCAGCAGTTTATCAGGAGGGAGGTTGGGGACAGGGGTTTCCGAGCAGTACTTC. Translating gives CASSLSGGRLGTGVSEQYF.

In its sample, this clonotype was seen many times. This chain links TRBV7-9 with TRBJ1-1, with TRBD1 identical over 10 bases. J gave up 5 bases and V 5 bases, and 5 bases lay outside the gene matches. CDR3 length equals 14 residues. Germline CDR1 reads SEHNR; CDR2 reads FQNEAQ (reference sequence). CDR3 coding DNA: TGTGCCAGCAGCCCAGACAGGGGGCCAACTGAAGCTTTCTTT. Translated, it gives CASSPDRGPTEAFF. Filled out from reference TRBV7-9 and TRBJ1-1, the complete variable domain reads DTGVSQNPRHKITKRGQNVTFRCDPISEHNRLYWYRQTLGQGPEFLTYFQNEAQLEKSRLLSDRFSAERPKGSFSTLEIQRTEQGDSAMYLCASSPDRGPTEAFFGQGTRLTVV.

The chain employs TRBV11-2 and TRBJ2-1; D is possibly TRBD1 (5 bases). Per the germline V gene, CDR1 is SGHAT and CDR2 is FQNNGV. The CDR3 has 13 residues. V dropped 7 bases and J dropped 3 bases, with 10 bases sitting between them. In DNA form, the CDR3 reads TGTGCCAGCAAACCCAGGGACTACAATGAGCAGTTCTTC. It yields the protein CASKPRDYNEQFF.

The gene calls are TRBV18 and TRBJ1-6, with 10 positions matching TRBD1. The CDR3 has 15 residues. Germline lookup yields CDR1 KGHSH and CDR2 LQKENI. V shed 5 bases, J shed 8 bases, and the junction held 6 bases outside the gene matches. In DNA, the CDR3 is TGTGCCAGCTCATTAGACAGGGGGCATGATTCACCCCTCCACTTT. Translating gives CASSLDRGHDSPLHF.

This clonotype was seen many times. The chain has TRBV29-1 and TRBJ1-2; 8 nucleotides align to TRBD1. The trim removed 0 bases at V and 0 bases at J, leaving 3 bases unmatched. From germline, CDR1 is SQVTM and CDR2 ANQGSEA. The CDR3 is made up of 15 amino acids. The CDR3 coding sequence is TGCAGCGTTGAAGAGGAGACAGGGGCTAACTATGGCTACACCTTC. It yields the protein CSVEEETGANYGYTF.